The 18 T cell receptor beta chains given below trace back to one sample, sequenced in a study of human T cells and chemical hapten exposure. Before extraction, the whole blood was not fractionated, and total RNA was taken from it. TCRdb reprocessed the 5' RACE reads with MiXCR, giving one entry per CDR3 protein. The data hold 110,000 or so distinct CDR3 sequences, with approximately 20% observed a single time. These receptors all come from a human donor in good health.

In its sample, this clonotype was seen a few times. The chain uses TRBV5-1 and TRBJ1-1, with D possibly being TRBD1 (6 bases). Germline CDR1 and CDR2: SGHRS and YFSETQ. There are 13 residues in the CDR3. V lost 6 bases and J lost 1, with 10 bases in between. CDR3 sequence reads: CASTLDRNTEAFF. CDR3 in DNA: TGCGCCAGCACCCTGGACAGGAACACTGAAGCTTTCTTT.

On this clonotype itself: Compared with germline, one end of the junction differs, possibly owing to a read error. The rearrangement uses TRBV20-1 and TRBJ1-5; D remains ambiguous. CDR1 is DFQATT, CDR2 SNEGSKA, per germline (reference sequence). The CDR3 consists of 13 residues. Written as DNA, the CDR3 is TGCAGTGCCCGCCGGGGTCTCAATCGGCCCCAGCATTTT. Protein: CSARRGLNRPQHF.

The CDR3 spells CASSYVVSNQPQHF. The CDR3 DNA reads TGTGCCAGCAGTTACGTCGTCAGCAATCAGCCCCAGCATTTT. This chain connects TRBV6-2 or TRBV6-3 to TRBJ1-5, with D unclear. The germline gives CDR1 MNHEY, CDR2 SVGEGT. The CDR3 is 14 amino acids. V lost 2 bases to trimming and J lost 1 base, with 6 bases between them.

The genes are TRBV7-3 and TRBJ1-2; 7 positions agree with TRBD1. This CDR3 region has 15 residues. CDR1 is SGHTA, CDR2 FQGTGA, per germline. J was trimmed by 4 bases and V by 0 bases; bases with no gene match: 5. The CDR3 coding sequence is TGTGCCAGCAGCTTAACTGGGGGACAGAGCTATGGCTACACCTTC. This translates into CASSLTGGQSYGYTF.

This clonotype was recorded a few times. This rearrangement joins TRBV11-2 to TRBJ2-7, with 7 bases lining up with TRBD1. Germline V gene lookup returns CDR1 SGHAT and CDR2 FQNNGV. V trimming: 0 bases; J trimming: 7 bases; junction bases outside the gene matches: 9. This CDR3 has 15 residues. The DNA of the CDR3 is TGTGCCAGCAGCTTAGAAAGGGGGCCCCTGGGGGAGCAGTACTTC. As protein: CASSLERGPLGEQYF.

There are a few counts of this clonotype. V gene TRBV6-5 combines with J gene TRBJ2-7; 8 nucleotides match TRBD1. The germline V gene encodes CDR1 MNHEY and CDR2 SVGAGI. The CDR3 extends over 14 amino acids. The V gene end was trimmed by 6 bases and the J gene end by 7 bases; junction bases not matched to a gene: 11. CDR3 DNA sequence: TGTGCCAGCAGCCCTACTGGACAGGGAGGAGAGCAGTACTTC. The encoded protein is CASSPTGQGGEQYF.

The rearrangement uses TRBV7-9 and TRBJ2-2; D is unresolved. This CDR3 is 14 amino acids long. Trimming stripped 1 base from V and 5 bases from J, with 8 bases between. In germline, CDR1 is SEHNR, CDR2 FQNEAQ (reference sequence). Here the CDR3 reads CASSLELETGELFF. The CDR3 coding sequence is TGTGCCAGCAGCTTAGAGCTGGAAACCGGGGAGCTGTTTTTT.

The J gene is TRBJ2-6, the V gene TRBV29-1; tentatively, D is TRBD1 (5 bases). This CDR3 region has 17 residues. Trimming removed 0 bases at V and 0 bases at J, with 12 bases between. Germline V lookup: CDR1 SQVTM, CDR2 ANQGSEA. The CDR3 protein is CSVEEARVPSGANVLTF. CDR3 coding DNA: TGCAGCGTTGAAGAGGCCAGGGTCCCCTCTGGGGCCAACGTCCTGACTTTC.

V and J are TRBV28 and TRBJ2-7; a weak D match, TRBD1 (6 bases). Trimming removed 8 bases at V and 5 bases at J, with 16 bases between. Germline V gene data show CDR1 as MDHEN and CDR2 as SYDVKM. The CDR3 is 13 amino acids. CDR3 bases: TGTGCCAGCCTGAAGCCAGGGGTTAACGAGCAGTACTTC. It yields the protein CASLKPGVNEQYF.

In its sample, this clonotype was seen a few times. J is TRBJ1-1 and V is TRBV5-1, with 7 bases lining up with TRBD1. CDR1 is SGHRS and CDR2 is YFSETQ in the germline V gene. Trimming took 3 bases from V and 0 from J; bases not matched to a gene: 5. The CDR3 runs 15 residues. CDR3 protein: CASSWGTVMNTEAFF. CDR3 bases: TGCGCCAGCAGCTGGGGGACAGTTATGAACACTGAAGCTTTCTTT.

This clonotype was picked up a small number of times. The chain links TRBV4-1 to TRBJ2-7, with D perhaps matching TRBD2 (5 bases). CDR1 and CDR2 (germline): MGHRA, YSYEKL. CDR3 size: 18 residues. Trimming removed 0 bases at V and 4 bases at J, with 22 bases between. CDR3 in amino acids: CASSQEGEGGLGIYEQYF. Written as DNA, the CDR3 is TGCGCCAGCAGCCAAGAGGGTGAAGGAGGATTAGGAATTTACGAGCAGTACTTC.

This clonotype was observed a few times. This rearrangement joins TRBV12-3 or TRBV12-4 to TRBJ2-1; 13 bases map to TRBD2. Trimming removed 6 bases from V and 5 bases from J; junction bases left unmatched: 7. This CDR3 is built from 16 residues. CDR3 sequence (DNA): TGTGCCAGCAGAAAAGCCACTAGCGGGAGGGACAATGAGCAGTTCTTC. Translating gives CASRKATSGRDNEQFF.

This clonotype was found a few times. V is TRBV20-1 and J is TRBJ2-4; perhaps TRBD2 as D (5 bases). The CDR3 extends over 18 amino acids. Trimming removed 1 base at V and 0 bases at J, with 19 bases between. Germline values: CDR1 DFQATT, CDR2 SNEGSKA (reference sequence). The CDR3 here is CSARVWSQRRLAKNIQYF. The CDR3 DNA is TGCAGTGCTAGAGTATGGTCCCAGCGGAGGTTAGCCAAAAACATTCAGTACTTC.

V is TRBV24-1 and J is TRBJ1-1, with D uncertain. CDR1 and CDR2 (germline): KGHDR, SFDVKD. Trimming left V 3 bases short and J 7 bases short, with 5 bases between. The CDR3 consists of 11 residues. CDR3 in DNA: TGTGCCACCAGTGATGGCCTTGAAGCTTTCTTT. Residues: CATSDGLEAFF.

This rearrangement joins TRBV6-5 to TRBJ1-2; the D is unclear. The CDR3 runs 14 residues. Germline CDR1 reads MNHEY; CDR2 reads SVGAGI. Trimming pared 2 bases from V and 0 bases from J, leaving 7 bases between. In DNA, the CDR3 is TGTGCCAGCAGTTACCTTAGGCCTAACTATGGCTACACCTTC. Its protein product is CASSYLRPNYGYTF.

This clonotype has a single count. This chain links TRBV7-2 with TRBJ2-2; the D gene is possibly TRBD1 (5 bases). The germline CDR1 and CDR2 sequences are SGHTA and FQGNSA. The V gene lost 2 bases and the J gene lost 5 bases, with 9 bases spanning the gap. The CDR3 is 14 amino acids. This chain's CDR3 is CASSLTRATGELFF. The CDR3 bases are TGTGCCAGCAGCTTAACCAGGGCTACCGGGGAGCTGTTTTTT.

J is TRBJ2-1 and V is TRBV9; 10 nucleotides match TRBD1. The junction had 8 bases not matched to a gene; V was cut back by 3 bases and J by 8 bases. CDR1 is SGDLS, CDR2 YYNGEE, per germline. This CDR3 has 15 amino acids. The CDR3 coding sequence is TGTGCCAGCAGCGAGCGGGGACAGGGGTCCGATGAGCAGTTCTTC. It yields the protein CASSERGQGSDEQFF.

The genes are TRBV2 and TRBJ2-3; 7 bases match TRBD1. The CDR3 covers 15 residues. CDR1 SNHLY and CDR2 FYNNEI come from the germline V gene. Losses at the gene ends were 2 bases for V and 3 bases for J; bases not matched to a gene: 5. Written as DNA, the CDR3 is TGTGCCAGCAGTGAAAGGGGGCTAGCTACAGATACGCAGTATTTT. The encoded protein is CASSERGLATDTQYF.